Below, 27 T cell receptor beta chains from the same sample are listed, as sequenced in a study of blood T cells in healthy people across ages. Alongside a J-beta primer mix, a sample-barcoded 5' primer served in a second PCR lasting roughly 6 to 11 cycles. TCRdb re-called the 5' RACE reads through MiXCR, storing one row per CDR3 protein. The repertoire holds 1,500,000 or so distinct CDR3 sequences, less than 45% seen once, with about 4.1% in the top ten. Sequencing was performed on blood. The source of these receptors is a woman under 30 in good health.

The table lists this clonotype with a few counts. The gene calls are TRBV20-1 and TRBJ2-1; no clear D. CDR1 and CDR2 from the germline V gene are DFQATT and SNEGSKA (reference sequence). The CDR3 has 14 amino acids. V was cut by 1 base and J by 0 bases, with 7 bases left in between. CDR3 residues: CSARAESSYNEQFF. Here the CDR3 DNA reads TGCAGTGCTAGAGCTGAGAGCTCCTACAATGAGCAGTTCTTC.

V and J are TRBV11-2 and TRBJ2-1, with 9 bases identical to TRBD2. With 2 bases clipped from V and 0 bases from J, the junction kept 5 bases outside the gene matches. This CDR3 is built from 17 residues. CDR1 SGHAT and CDR2 FQNNGV come from the germline V gene. The CDR3 region is CASSLLAGPSSYNEQFF. Here the CDR3 DNA reads TGTGCCAGCAGCTTACTAGCGGGACCGAGCTCCTACAATGAGCAGTTCTTC.

Written as DNA, the CDR3 is TGTGCCAGCAGATCTAGCGGGGGGGGTAAAGAAGAGCAGTTCTTC. This gives the protein CASRSSGGGKEEQFF. The V call is TRBV12-3 or TRBV12-4, the J call TRBJ2-1; 12 bases agree with TRBD2. The CDR3 has 15 amino acids. After removal of 6 bases from V and 10 bases from J, the junction contained 10 bases not matched to a gene.

This clonotype was seen a handful of times. The J gene is TRBJ2-7, the V gene TRBV20-1; TRBD2 matches 7 bases. V lost 3 bases and J lost 1; bases outside the gene matches: 9. This CDR3 has 15 amino acids. CDR1 and CDR2 (germline): DFQATT, SNEGSKA (reference sequence). Here the CDR3 DNA reads TGCAGTGCTAGTACGGTGGGAGGGACGTCCTACGAGCAGTACTTC. Its translation is CSASTVGGTSYEQYF.

Details on this clonotype: A much larger clone sits a single nucleotide away, making a read error possible. The chain combines TRBV29-1 with TRBJ2-7; D gene uncertain. The DNA end lines up better with TRBJ2-5; the J call may be wrong. In germline, CDR1 is SQVTM, CDR2 ANQGSEA. CDR3 length equals 13 residues. CDR3 DNA sequence: TGCAGCGCATGCAGGCAGAGACGAGAGACCCAGTACTTC. It translates to CSACRQRRETQYF.

V usage is TRBV15 and J usage is TRBJ2-4, with D possibly TRBD2 on 5 matching bases. V lost 3 bases, J lost 6 bases, and 15 bases lay in between. Germline V CDR1 and CDR2: LNHNV, YYDKDF (reference sequence). The CDR3 is 15 residues long. The CDR3 nucleotides read TGTGCCACCAGCAGGGGTGAGGGTGTAGGAAACATTCAGTACTTC. It codes for CATSRGEGVGNIQYF. Filled out from reference TRBV15 and TRBJ2-4, the complete variable domain reads DAMVIQNPRYQVTQFGKPVTLSCSQTLNHNVMYWYQQKSSQAPKLLFHYYDKDFNNEADTPDNFQSRRPNTSFCFLDIRSPGLGDTAMYLCATSRGEGVGNIQYFGAGTRLSVL.

V is TRBV6-1 and J is TRBJ2-7; 11 bases map to TRBD1. The CDR3 consists of 16 residues. Trimming removed 6 bases from V and 7 bases from J; junction bases left unmatched: 14. The germline V gene has CDR1 MNHNS and CDR2 SASEGT. The CDR3 nucleotides are TGTGCCAGCAGGACTGGGGGGACAGGGGGTTACAATGAGCAGTACTTC. Protein product: CASRTGGTGGYNEQYF.

The chain is built from TRBV27 and TRBJ1-2; D not certain. Trimming pared 5 bases from V and 8 bases from J, leaving 9 bases between. From germline, CDR1 is MNHEY and CDR2 SMNVEV (reference sequence). CDR3 size: 11 residues. CDR3 sequence reads: CASSGNRGYTF. Here the CDR3 DNA reads TGTGCCAGCAGTGGAAATAGGGGCTACACCTTC.

The rearrangement joins TRBV12-3 or TRBV12-4 to TRBJ2-6; D is unclear. The ends were cut back, 4 bases at V and 5 bases at J, with 6 bases in the middle. This CDR3 spans 13 amino acids. The CDR3 reads CASSWSRANVLTF. The CDR3 region has the DNA TGTGCCAGCAGTTGGTCAAGGGCCAACGTCCTGACTTTC.

The chain carries TRBV25-1 and TRBJ2-4; D may be TRBD1 (5 bases). The germline V gene has CDR1 MGHDK and CDR2 SYGVNS. The V end was cut by 3 bases, the J end by 7 bases, with 13 bases between. The CDR3 totals 14 residues. The CDR3 sequence: CASSDPRTLNIQYF. DNA for the CDR3: TGTGCCAGCAGTGACCCGCGGACACTCAACATTCAGTACTTC.

The rearrangement links TRBV28 to TRBJ1-2; a weak D match, TRBD1 (5 bases). The germline V gene has CDR1 MDHEN and CDR2 SYDVKM. This CDR3 has 12 residues. V lost 6 bases and J 8 bases, leaving 13 bases between the germline ends. The CDR3, as DNA: TGTGCCAGCAGATCCGGGCAGGGCGGCTACACCTTC. It encodes CASRSGQGGYTF.

This clonotype was recorded many times. Germline is not matched at one junction end, which may reflect a read error. The V gene is TRBV12-3 or TRBV12-4, the J gene TRBJ2-3; TRBD2 matches at 9 bases. This CDR3 has 14 residues. The CDR3 DNA is TGCGCCAGCAGCCCTAGCGGGGTCACAGATACGCAGTATTTT. It is translated as CASSPSGVTDTQYF.

The chain uses TRBV13 and TRBJ2-5; D is tentatively TRBD1 or TRBD2 (5 bases each). The CDR3 is made up of 14 amino acids. Trimming took 5 bases from V and 11 from J, leaving 21 bases between them. Germline V CDR1 and CDR2: PRHDT, FYEKMQ (reference sequence). As DNA, the CDR3 is TGTGCCAGCAGCCCGGACTGGGGCCACAATGAGCAGTACTTC. Translated: CASSPDWGHNEQYF.

V and J are TRBV12-3 or TRBV12-4 and TRBJ1-1; no clear D. The CDR3 is 13 residues long. Trimming took off 6 bases at V and 1 base at J, with 9 bases between the two ends. The CDR3 sequence: CASRARENTEAFF. The CDR3, as DNA: TGTGCCAGCAGGGCTAGAGAGAACACTGAAGCTTTCTTT.

This clonotype was detected a few times. The V and J genes are TRBV29-1 and TRBJ1-1; D uncertain. V was cut by 4 bases and J by 0 bases, with 9 bases left in between. CDR1 and CDR2 (germline): SQVTM, ANQGSEA. This CDR3 is built from 13 residues. In DNA, the CDR3 is TGCAGCGTTGGATTTGGCATGAACACTGAAGCTTTCTTT. Its protein is CSVGFGMNTEAFF.

The chain couples TRBV20-1 to TRBJ2-5, with a tentative D call TRBD2 (5 bases). The germline CDR1 and CDR2 sequences are DFQATT and SNEGSKA (reference sequence). Trimming removed 7 bases at V and 2 bases at J, with 14 bases between. The CDR3 consists of 13 residues. For the CDR3, the DNA is TGCAGTGTCGGGGTTGGGCCACAAGAGACCCAGTACTTC. The encoded protein is CSVGVGPQETQYF.

This clonotype was seen a handful of times. The CDR3 loop is CASSEGRGTEAFF. The CDR3 coding sequence is TGTGCCAGCAGTGAGGGCAGGGGGACTGAAGCTTTCTTT. The V gene is TRBV2, the J gene TRBJ1-1; 7 bases line up with TRBD1. The CDR3 is 13 amino acids. Germline-derived CDR1 and CDR2 are SNHLY and FYNNEI. Trimming took 3 bases from V and 5 from J; bases not matched to a gene: 3.

This clonotype was seen only a few times. The chain employs TRBV12-3 or TRBV12-4 and TRBJ2-3; unclear D gene. Deletions cut 5 bases from V and 2 bases from J, with 14 bases between. This CDR3 spans 15 amino acids. In DNA form, the CDR3 reads TGTGCCAGCAGTCCGGCAGATCCCGTCACAGATACGCAGTATTTT. It is translated as CASSPADPVTDTQYF.

This sequence joins TRBV4-3 and TRBJ2-3, with no clear D. The CDR3 length is 16 residues. Looked up from germline, CDR1 is LGHNA and CDR2 is YSLEER. Trimming took off 0 bases at V and 0 bases at J, with 10 bases between the two ends. Here the CDR3 reads CASSQDSSSSTDTQYF. Here the CDR3 DNA reads TGCGCCAGCAGCCAAGACTCCTCATCTAGCACAGATACGCAGTATTTT.

The J gene is TRBJ1-2, the V gene TRBV25-1; D is undetermined. V was pared by 3 bases and J by 9 bases, with 14 bases between. The CDR3 has 13 amino acids. Germline assignment: CDR1 MGHDK and CDR2 SYGVNS. The CDR3 here is CASSETDSWSYTF. CDR3 DNA: TGTGCCAGCAGTGAGACCGATAGTTGGAGCTACACCTTC.

This clonotype was counted between two and nine times. The genes are TRBV20-1 and TRBJ1-2; D is possibly TRBD1 (5 bases). V lost 0 bases and J lost 1, with 9 bases in between. Germline CDR1 reads DFQATT; CDR2 reads SNEGSKA (reference sequence). CDR3 length: 14 residues. For the CDR3, the DNA is TGCAGTGCTAGAGACAGGGTCGTTAACTATGGCTACACCTTC. This gives the protein CSARDRVVNYGYTF.

The chain is built from TRBV7-9 and TRBJ1-2; 7 bases are shared with TRBD1. This CDR3 is 14 amino acids long. The J segment lost 4 bases and the V segment lost 5 bases, leaving 7 bases of the junction unmatched. The germline CDR1 and CDR2 sequences are SEHNR and FQNEAQ (reference sequence). CDR3 in DNA: TGTGCCAGCAGCCGACAGGGTGGTTCCTATGGCTACACCTTC. Translating it yields CASSRQGGSYGYTF.

The chain couples TRBV29-1 to TRBJ2-7, with TRBD1 matching over 7 bases. The length of the CDR3 is 15 residues. The V segment lost 6 bases and the J segment 2 bases; nucleotides outside the gene matches: 13. The germline V gene has CDR1 SQVTM and CDR2 ANQGSEA. The CDR3 region is CSVELRQGLPYEQYF. CDR3 sequence (DNA): TGCAGCGTCGAACTTAGACAGGGCCTCCCCTACGAGCAGTACTTC.

The chain recombines TRBV3-1 with TRBJ2-1; D is ambiguous. Germline lookup yields CDR1 LGHDT and CDR2 YNNKEL (reference sequence). The CDR3 contains 13 residues. Trimming pared 4 bases from V and 8 bases from J, leaving 12 bases between. As DNA, the CDR3 is TGTGCCAGCAGCCCGGGTGACTCCGATGAGCAGTTCTTC. This sequence encodes CASSPGDSDEQFF.

The chain uses TRBV7-2 and TRBJ2-2, with TRBD2 matching 14 bases. There are 18 residues in the CDR3. In germline, CDR1 is SGHTA, CDR2 FQGNSA. With V trimmed by 6 bases and J by 0 bases, 6 bases remained unmatched. This CDR3 reads CASSLRTSGRPNTGELFF. CDR3 nucleotides: TGTGCCAGCAGTCTAAGGACTAGCGGGAGGCCGAACACCGGGGAGCTGTTTTTT.

The gene calls are TRBV4-3 and TRBJ2-7, with 8 bases matching TRBD2. Germline loops: CDR1 LGHNA, CDR2 YSLEER. The CDR3 runs 15 residues. The trim removed 4 bases at V and 7 bases at J, leaving 12 bases unmatched. DNA for the CDR3: TGCGCCAGCAGCCTCCTTAGCGGGGCTTACAATGAGCAGTACTTC. This sequence encodes CASSLLSGAYNEQYF.

The rearrangement links TRBV2 to TRBJ2-5; TRBD2 agrees at 7 bases. V lost 7 bases to trimming and J lost 2 bases; unmatched junction nucleotides: 13. Germline V gene lookup returns CDR1 SNHLY and CDR2 FYNNEI. The CDR3 contains 16 residues. The CDR3 DNA reads TGTGCCAGCACCTCTGCGGGGGAGGTGGGACAAGAGACCCAGTACTTC. Protein product: CASTSAGEVGQETQYF. Complete variable domain (other parts from reference TRBV2 and TRBJ2-5): EPEVTQTPSHQVTQMGQEVILRCVPISNHLYFYWYRQILGQKVEFLVSFYNNEISEKSEIFDDQFSVERPDGSNFTLKIRSTKLEDSAMYFCASTSAGEVGQETQYFGPGTRLLVL.